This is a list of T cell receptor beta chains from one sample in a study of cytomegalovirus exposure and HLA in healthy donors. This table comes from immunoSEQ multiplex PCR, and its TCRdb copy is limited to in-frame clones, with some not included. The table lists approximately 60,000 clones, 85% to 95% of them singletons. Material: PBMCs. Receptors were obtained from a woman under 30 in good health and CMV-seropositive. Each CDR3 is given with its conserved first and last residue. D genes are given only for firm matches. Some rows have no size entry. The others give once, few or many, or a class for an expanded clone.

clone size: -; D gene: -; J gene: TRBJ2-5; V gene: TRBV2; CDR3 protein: CASKGHIRGETQYF; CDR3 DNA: TGTGCCAGCAAGGGACATATCAGGGGAGAGACCCAGTACTTC
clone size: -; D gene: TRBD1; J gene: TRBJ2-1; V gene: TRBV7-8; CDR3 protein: CASSRQGGSSAYNEQFF; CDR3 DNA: TGTGCCAGCAGCCGACAGGGGGGGTCGTCGGCCTACAATGAGCAGTTCTTC
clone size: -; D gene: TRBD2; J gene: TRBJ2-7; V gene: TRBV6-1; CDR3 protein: CASSERGRNYYEQYF; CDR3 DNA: TGTGCCAGCAGTGAACGCGGGAGGAACTATTACGAGCAGTACTTC
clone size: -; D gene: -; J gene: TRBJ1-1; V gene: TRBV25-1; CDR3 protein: CASSEILVYSNTEAFF; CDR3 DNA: TGTGCCAGCAGTGAAATCTTGGTCTATTCGAACACTGAAGCTTTCTTT
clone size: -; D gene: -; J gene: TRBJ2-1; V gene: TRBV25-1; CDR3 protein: CASGDSYEQFF; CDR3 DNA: TGTGCCAGCGGAGACTCTTATGAGCAGTTCTTC
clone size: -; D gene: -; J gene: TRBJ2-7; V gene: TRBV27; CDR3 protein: CASSLIGATPYEQYF; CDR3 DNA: TGTGCCAGCAGTTTAATAGGGGCCACGCCCTACGAGCAGTACTTC
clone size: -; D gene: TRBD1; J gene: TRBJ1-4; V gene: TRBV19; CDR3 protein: CASSIYEGVLGRQGARKKLFF; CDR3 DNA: TGTGCCAGTAGTATATACGAGGGAGTCTTGGGCCGACAGGGGGCGCGAAAAAAACTGTTTTTT
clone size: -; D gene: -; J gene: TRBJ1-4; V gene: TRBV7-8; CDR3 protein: CASSRGSGEKLFF; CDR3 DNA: TGTGCCAGCAGCCGAGGGTCTGGGGAAAAACTGTTTTTT
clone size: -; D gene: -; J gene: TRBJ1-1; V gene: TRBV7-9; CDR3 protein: CASSPPAGHTEAFF; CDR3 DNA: TGTGCCAGCAGCCCTCCTGCGGGGCACACTGAAGCTTTCTTT
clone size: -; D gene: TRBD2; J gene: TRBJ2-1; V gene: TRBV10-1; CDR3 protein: CASSDRPAGEDEQFF; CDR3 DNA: TGCGCCAGCAGTGATCGGCCAGCGGGAGAGGATGAGCAGTTCTTC
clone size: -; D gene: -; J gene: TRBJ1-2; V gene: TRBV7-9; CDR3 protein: CASSLRQDYGYTF; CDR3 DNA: TGTGCCAGCAGCTTACGACAGGACTATGGCTACACCTTC
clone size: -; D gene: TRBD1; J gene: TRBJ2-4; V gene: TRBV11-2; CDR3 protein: CASSIGQAIRAGDIQYF; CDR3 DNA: TGTGCCAGCAGCATCGGACAGGCCATCCGGGCTGGGGACATTCAGTACTTC
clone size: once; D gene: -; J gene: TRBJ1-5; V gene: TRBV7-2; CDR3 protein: CASSLGHRNNQPQHF; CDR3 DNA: TGTGCCAGCAGCTTAGGGCACAGAAACAATCAGCCCCAGCATTTT
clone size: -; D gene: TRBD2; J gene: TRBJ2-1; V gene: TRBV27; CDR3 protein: CASTLSGGHNEQFF; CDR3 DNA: TGTGCCAGCACCCTTAGCGGGGGTCACAATGAGCAGTTCTTC
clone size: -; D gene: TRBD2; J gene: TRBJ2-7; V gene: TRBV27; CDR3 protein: CASSSRRLAESSYEQYF; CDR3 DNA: TGTGCCAGCAGTTCGCGAAGACTAGCGGAGAGCTCCTACGAGCAGTACTTC
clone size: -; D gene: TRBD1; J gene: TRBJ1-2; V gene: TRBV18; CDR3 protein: CASSQPGQGYGYTF; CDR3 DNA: TGTGCCAGCTCACAACCGGGACAGGGATATGGCTACACCTTC
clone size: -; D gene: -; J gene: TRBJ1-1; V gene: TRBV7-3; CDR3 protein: CASSLTYRNTEAFF; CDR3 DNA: TGTGCCAGCAGCTTAACGTACAGGAACACTGAAGCTTTCTTT
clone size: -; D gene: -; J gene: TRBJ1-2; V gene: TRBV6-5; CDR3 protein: CASSYGQGTNYGYTF; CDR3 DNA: TGTGCCAGCAGTTACGGTCAGGGGACTAACTATGGCTACACCTTC
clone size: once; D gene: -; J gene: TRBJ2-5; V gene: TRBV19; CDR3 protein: CASSIGPDQETQYF; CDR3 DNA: TGTGCCAGTAGTATTGGTCCAGACCAAGAGACCCAGTACTTC
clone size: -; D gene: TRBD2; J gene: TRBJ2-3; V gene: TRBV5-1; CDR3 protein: CASSLADTGTSGPTDTQYF; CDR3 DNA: TGCGCCAGCAGCTTGGCTGATACCGGGACTAGCGGACCCACAGATACGCAGTATTTT